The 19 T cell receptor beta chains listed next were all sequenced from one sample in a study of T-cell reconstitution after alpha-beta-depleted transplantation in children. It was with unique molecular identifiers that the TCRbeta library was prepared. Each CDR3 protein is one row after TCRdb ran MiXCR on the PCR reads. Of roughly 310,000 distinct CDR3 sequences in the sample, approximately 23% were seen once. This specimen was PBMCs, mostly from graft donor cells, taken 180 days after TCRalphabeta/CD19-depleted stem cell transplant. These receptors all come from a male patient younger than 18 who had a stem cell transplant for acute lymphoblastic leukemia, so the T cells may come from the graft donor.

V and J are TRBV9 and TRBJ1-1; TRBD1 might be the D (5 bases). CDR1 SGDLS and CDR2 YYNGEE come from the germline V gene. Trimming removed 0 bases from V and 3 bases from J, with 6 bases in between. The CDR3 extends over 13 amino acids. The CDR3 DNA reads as TGTGCCAGCAGCGTAGGGGGGGACACTGAAGCTTTCTTT. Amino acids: CASSVGGDTEAFF.

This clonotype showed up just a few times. The CDR3 DNA sequence: TGTGCCAGCAGGCCCCGGGTGCTCAATGAGCAGTTCTTC. Its protein is CASRPRVLNEQFF. J is TRBJ2-1 and V is TRBV6-1; D is uncertain. V was clipped by 6 bases and J by 6 bases, with 12 bases between them. Germline values: CDR1 MNHNS, CDR2 SASEGT. The CDR3 runs 13 residues.

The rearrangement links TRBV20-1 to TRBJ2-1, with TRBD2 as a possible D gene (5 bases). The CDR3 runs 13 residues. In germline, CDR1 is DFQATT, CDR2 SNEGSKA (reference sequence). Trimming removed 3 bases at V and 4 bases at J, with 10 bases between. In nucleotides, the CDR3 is TGCAGTGCTAGGGGCGGGTCTTACAATGAGCAGTTCTTC. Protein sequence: CSARGGSYNEQFF.

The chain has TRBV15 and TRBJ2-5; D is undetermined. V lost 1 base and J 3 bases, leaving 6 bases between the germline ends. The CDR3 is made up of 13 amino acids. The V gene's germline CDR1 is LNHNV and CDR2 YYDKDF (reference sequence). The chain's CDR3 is CATSRALKETQYF. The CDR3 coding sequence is TGTGCCACCAGCAGAGCCCTGAAAGAGACCCAGTACTTC.

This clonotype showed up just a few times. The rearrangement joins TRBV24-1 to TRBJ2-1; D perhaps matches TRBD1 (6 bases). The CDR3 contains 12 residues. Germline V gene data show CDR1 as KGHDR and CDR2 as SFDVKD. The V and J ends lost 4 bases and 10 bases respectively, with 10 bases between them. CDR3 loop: CATSDSGQEQFF. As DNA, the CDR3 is TGTGCCACCAGTGACTCCGGACAGGAGCAGTTCTTC.

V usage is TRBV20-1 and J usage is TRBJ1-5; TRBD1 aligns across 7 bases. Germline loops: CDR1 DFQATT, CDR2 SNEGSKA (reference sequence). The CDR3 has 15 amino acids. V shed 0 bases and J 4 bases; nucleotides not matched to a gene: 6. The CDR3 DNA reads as TGCAGTGCTAGAGAGCTGGACAGGCGGAATCAGCCCCAGCATTTT. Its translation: CSARELDRRNQPQHF.

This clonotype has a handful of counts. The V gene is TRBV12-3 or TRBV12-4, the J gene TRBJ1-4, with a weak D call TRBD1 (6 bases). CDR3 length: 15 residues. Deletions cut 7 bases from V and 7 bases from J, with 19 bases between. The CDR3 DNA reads TGTGCCAGCACCCTCACAGGGAAGTTTGGTGAAAAACTGTTTTTT. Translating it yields CASTLTGKFGEKLFF.

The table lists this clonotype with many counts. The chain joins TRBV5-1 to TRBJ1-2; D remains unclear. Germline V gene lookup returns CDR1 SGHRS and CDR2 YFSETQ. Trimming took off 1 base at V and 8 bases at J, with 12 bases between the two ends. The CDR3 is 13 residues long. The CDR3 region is CASSLLPVQGYTF. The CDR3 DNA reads TGCGCCAGCAGCTTGCTACCAGTCCAAGGCTACACCTTC.

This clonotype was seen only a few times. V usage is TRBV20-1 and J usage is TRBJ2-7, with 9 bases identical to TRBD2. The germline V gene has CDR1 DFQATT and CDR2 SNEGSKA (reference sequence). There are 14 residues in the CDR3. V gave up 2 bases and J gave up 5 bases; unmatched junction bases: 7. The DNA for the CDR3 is TGCAGTGCTAGATCAGCTAGCGGGAACCACGAGCAGTACTTC. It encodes CSARSASGNHEQYF.

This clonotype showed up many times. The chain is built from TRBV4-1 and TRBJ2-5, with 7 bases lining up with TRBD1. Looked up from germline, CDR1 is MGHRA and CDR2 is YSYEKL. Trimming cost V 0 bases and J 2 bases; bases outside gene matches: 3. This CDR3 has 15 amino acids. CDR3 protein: CASSQEGRGQETQYF. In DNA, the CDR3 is TGCGCCAGCAGCCAAGAGGGCAGGGGGCAAGAGACCCAGTACTTC.

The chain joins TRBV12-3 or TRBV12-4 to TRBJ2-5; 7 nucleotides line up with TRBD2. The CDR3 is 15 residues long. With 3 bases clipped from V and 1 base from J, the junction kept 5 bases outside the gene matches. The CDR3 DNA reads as TGTGCCAGCAGTTTCTGGGGGGGAGTCCAAGAGACCCAGTACTTC. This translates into CASSFWGGVQETQYF.

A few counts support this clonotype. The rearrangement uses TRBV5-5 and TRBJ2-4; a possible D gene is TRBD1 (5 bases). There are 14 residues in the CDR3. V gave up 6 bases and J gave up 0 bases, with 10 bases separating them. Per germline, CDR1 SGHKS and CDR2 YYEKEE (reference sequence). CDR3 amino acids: CASNFQGAKNIQYF. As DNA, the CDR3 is TGTGCCAGCAACTTCCAGGGAGCCAAAAACATTCAGTACTTC. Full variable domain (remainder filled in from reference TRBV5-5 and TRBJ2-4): DAGVTQSPTHLIKTRGQQVTLRCSPISGHKSVSWYQQVLGQGPQFIFQYYEKEERGRGNFPDRFSARQFPNYSSELNVNALLLGDSALYLCASNFQGAKNIQYFGAGTRLSVL.

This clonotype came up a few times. The CDR3 DNA reads as TGTGCCAGCAGTTTGGTAGCCCCCCACAATGAGCAGTTCTTC. The encoded protein is CASSLVAPHNEQFF. V gene TRBV27 combines with J gene TRBJ2-1; D remains ambiguous. V lost 3 bases to trimming and J lost 5 bases, with 11 bases between them. Per germline, CDR1 MNHEY and CDR2 SMNVEV (reference sequence). The CDR3 is 14 residues long.

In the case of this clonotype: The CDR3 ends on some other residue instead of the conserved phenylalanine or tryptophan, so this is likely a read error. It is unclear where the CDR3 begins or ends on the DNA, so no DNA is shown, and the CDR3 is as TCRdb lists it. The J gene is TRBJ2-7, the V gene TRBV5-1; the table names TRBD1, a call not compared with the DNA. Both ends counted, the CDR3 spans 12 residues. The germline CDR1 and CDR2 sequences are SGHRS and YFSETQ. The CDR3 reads CASSLGQGVEYL.

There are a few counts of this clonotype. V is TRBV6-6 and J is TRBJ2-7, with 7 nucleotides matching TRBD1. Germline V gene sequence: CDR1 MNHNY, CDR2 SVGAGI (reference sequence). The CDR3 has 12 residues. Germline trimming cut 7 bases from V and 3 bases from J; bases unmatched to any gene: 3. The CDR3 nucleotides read TGTGCCAGCATAGGGACAGACTACGAGCAGTACTTC. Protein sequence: CASIGTDYEQYF.

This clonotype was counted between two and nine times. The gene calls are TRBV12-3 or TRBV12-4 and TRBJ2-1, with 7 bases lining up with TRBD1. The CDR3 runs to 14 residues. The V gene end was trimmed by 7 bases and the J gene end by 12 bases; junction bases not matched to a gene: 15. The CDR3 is CASTLGRGPFSQFF. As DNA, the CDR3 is TGTGCCAGCACCCTCGGAAGGGGGCCATTTTCGCAGTTCTTC.

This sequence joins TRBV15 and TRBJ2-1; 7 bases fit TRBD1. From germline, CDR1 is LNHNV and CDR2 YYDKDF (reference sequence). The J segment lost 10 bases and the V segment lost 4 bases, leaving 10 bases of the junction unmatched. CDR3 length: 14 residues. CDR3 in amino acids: CATSIILRGPEQFF. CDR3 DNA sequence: TGTGCCACCAGCATAATACTGAGGGGGCCCGAGCAGTTCTTC.

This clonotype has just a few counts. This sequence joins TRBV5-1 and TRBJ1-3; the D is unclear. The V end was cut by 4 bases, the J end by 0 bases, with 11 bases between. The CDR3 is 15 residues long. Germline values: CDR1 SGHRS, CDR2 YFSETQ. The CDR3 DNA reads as TGCGCCAGCAGCCCCGCTCCATTCTCTGGAAACACCATATATTTT. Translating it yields CASSPAPFSGNTIYF.

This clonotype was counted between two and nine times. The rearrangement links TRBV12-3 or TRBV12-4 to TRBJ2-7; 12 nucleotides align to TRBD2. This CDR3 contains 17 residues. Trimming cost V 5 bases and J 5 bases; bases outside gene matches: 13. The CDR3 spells CASSPPAPSGRAHEQYF. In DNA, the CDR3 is TGTGCCAGCAGTCCGCCTGCTCCTAGCGGGAGGGCCCACGAGCAGTACTTC.